Listed here are 22 T cell receptor beta chains from one sample, sequenced in a study of cytomegalovirus exposure and HLA in healthy donors. 13 Jbeta primers and 60 Vbeta primers were used for the PCR. Some clones are missing from TCRdb's copy, which holds only in-frame ones; the method was immunoSEQ multiplex PCR. Among 95,000 to 150,000 clones listed, roughly 80% were seen once. Sequenced input: PBMCs. Receptor source: a man aged 55 to 70 in good health and CMV-seropositive.

V usage is TRBV7-8 and J usage is TRBJ1-5; a possible D gene is TRBD1 (6 bases). Germline CDR1 SGHVS, CDR2 FQNEAQ. The CDR3 consists of 14 residues. The V and J ends lost 3 bases and 5 bases respectively, with 11 bases between them. In DNA form, the CDR3 reads TGTGCCAGCAGCTTTCGAGGGGGTGATCAGCCCCAGCATTTT. Translated: CASSFRGGDQPQHF.

V gene TRBV4-1 combines with J gene TRBJ2-3; D gene ambiguous. The V gene lost 1 base and the J gene lost 4 bases, with 9 bases spanning the gap. The CDR3 loop spans 14 amino acids. Germline assignment: CDR1 MGHRA and CDR2 YSYEKL. CDR3 sequence reads: CASSQGVAADTQYF. In nucleotides, the CDR3 is TGCGCCAGCAGCCAAGGAGTAGCTGCAGATACGCAGTATTTT.

The chain recombines TRBV2 with TRBJ2-1; D is undetermined. In germline, CDR1 is SNHLY, CDR2 FYNNEI. The CDR3 covers 13 residues. V was trimmed by 5 bases and J by 9 bases, leaving 14 bases between them. The CDR3 region is CASSPHDKAEQFF. In DNA form, the CDR3 reads TGTGCCAGCAGTCCCCACGACAAGGCTGAGCAGTTCTTC.

The chain has TRBV10-3 and TRBJ2-7; TRBD1 is a possible D gene (5 bases). This CDR3 spans 13 amino acids. The V and J ends lost 7 bases and 3 bases respectively, with 13 bases between them. The germline gives CDR1 ENHRY, CDR2 SYGVKD. The CDR3 reads CAIKLWQGYEQYF. The CDR3 DNA reads TGTGCCATCAAGTTGTGGCAGGGCTACGAGCAGTACTTC.

The V gene is TRBV19, the J gene TRBJ2-5; D not certain. From germline, CDR1 is LNHDA and CDR2 SQIVND (reference sequence). Trimming took 1 base from V and 7 from J, leaving 19 bases between them. The CDR3 runs 16 residues. CDR3 nucleotide sequence: TGTGCCAGTAGTATAGGCCCGGAGCCCACCCTTCGGACCCAGTACTTC. Its protein product is CASSIGPEPTLRTQYF.

The chain recombines TRBV5-1 with TRBJ1-2; TRBD1 matches 7 bases. This CDR3 has 14 residues. The V segment lost 4 bases and the J segment 3 bases; nucleotides outside the gene matches: 6. The germline V gene encodes CDR1 SGHRS and CDR2 YFSETQ. The CDR3 DNA sequence: TGCGCCAGCAGCGAGGGACAGACTTACTATGGCTACACCTTC. Its translation is CASSEGQTYYGYTF.

J is TRBJ1-2 and V is TRBV29-1, with 7 bases aligning to TRBD1. Germline V lookup: CDR1 SQVTM, CDR2 ANQGSEA. V trimming: 0 bases; J trimming: 1 base; junction bases outside the gene matches: 2. This CDR3 has 14 residues. As DNA, the CDR3 is TGCAGCGTTGAAGACAGGGGGAATAACTATGGCTACACCTTC. Protein product: CSVEDRGNNYGYTF.

This chain joins TRBV5-6 and TRBJ1-2, with D possibly being TRBD1 (5 bases). Trimming took off 3 bases at V and 8 bases at J, with 14 bases between the two ends. Germline-derived CDR1 and CDR2 are SGHDT and YYEEEE. This CDR3 region has 13 residues. The CDR3 sequence: CASSSTAPLGYTF. The CDR3 nucleotides read TGTGCCAGCAGCTCGACAGCCCCTCTGGGCTACACCTTC.

V usage is TRBV5-1 and J usage is TRBJ2-2, with 7 bases fitting TRBD2. V trimming: 4 bases; J trimming: 6 bases; junction bases outside the gene matches: 12. This CDR3 comprises 16 residues. Germline V lookup: CDR1 SGHRS, CDR2 YFSETQ. Here the CDR3 reads CASSKPSGQWAGELFF. The CDR3 DNA reads TGCGCCAGCAGCAAACCTAGCGGCCAGTGGGCCGGGGAGCTGTTTTTT. Combining the CDR3 with reference TRBV5-1 and TRBJ2-2 gives the whole variable domain KAGVTQTPRYLIKTRGQQVTLSCSPISGHRSVSWYQQTPGQGLQFLFEYFSETQRNKGNFPGRFSGRQFSNSRSEMNVSTLELGDSALYLCASSKPSGQWAGELFFGEGSRLTVL.

The chain has TRBV9 and TRBJ2-1; weak D call: TRBD1 (6 bases). Between the trimmed V and J ends, which lost 0 bases and 6 bases, there was a span of 10 bases. This CDR3 is built from 14 residues. Germline CDR1 SGDLS, CDR2 YYNGEE. The CDR3 sequence: CASSVGTAVNEQFF. CDR3 sequence (DNA): TGTGCCAGCAGCGTAGGGACAGCTGTCAATGAGCAGTTCTTC.

This clone was recorded at least ten times. CDR3: CASSFGSGYTF. For the CDR3, the DNA is TGTGCCAGCAGCTTCGGTAGCGGCTACACCTTC. The chain carries TRBV9 and TRBJ1-2; D call uncertain. CDR1 and CDR2 from the germline V gene are SGDLS and YYNGEE. The V gene lost 4 bases and the J gene lost 8 bases, with 9 bases spanning the gap. The CDR3 runs 11 residues.

The genes are TRBV6-5 and TRBJ2-5; D remains ambiguous. CDR1 is MNHEY, CDR2 SVGAGI, per germline. CDR3 length: 13 residues. V was clipped by 0 bases and J by 9 bases, with 11 bases between them. Here the CDR3 DNA reads TGTGCCAGCAGTTACTCGGCTTTCCTCGCCCAGTACTTC. This codes for CASSYSAFLAQYF.

This CDR3 is CASSLGGSNEKLFF. The CDR3 nucleotides are TGTGCCAGCAGTTTAGGAGGGAGTAATGAAAAACTGTTTTTT. The rearrangement uses TRBV27 and TRBJ1-4; D remains ambiguous. Germline assignment: CDR1 MNHEY and CDR2 SMNVEV (reference sequence). The V end was cut by 2 bases, the J end by 4 bases, with 8 bases between. This CDR3 contains 14 residues. The full variable domain, in which reference TRBV27 and TRBJ1-4 provide the parts outside the CDR3, is EAQVTQNPRYLITVTGKKLTVTCSQNMNHEYMSWYRQDPGLGLRQIYYSMNVEVTDKGDVPEGYKVSRKEKRNFPLILESPSPNQTSLYFCASSLGGSNEKLFFGSGTQLSVL.

The chain is built from TRBV7-3 and TRBJ2-1, with TRBD1 identical over 9 bases. This CDR3 is built from 15 residues. Per germline, CDR1 SGHTA and CDR2 FQGTGA. The V gene end was trimmed by 1 base and the J gene end by 7 bases; junction bases not matched to a gene: 5. The CDR3 here is CASSLRQGVVNEQFF. CDR3 in DNA: TGTGCCAGCAGCTTAAGACAGGGGGTAGTTAATGAGCAGTTCTTC.

The genes are TRBV19 and TRBJ2-5; 7 bases line up with TRBD1. Germline CDR1 reads LNHDA; CDR2 reads SQIVND (reference sequence). The trim removed 5 bases at V and 2 bases at J, leaving 8 bases unmatched. This CDR3 contains 15 residues. The CDR3 sequence is CASSSSRGHQETQYF. The CDR3 region has the DNA TGTGCCAGTAGTTCATCAAGGGGGCATCAAGAGACCCAGTACTTC.

The rearrangement links TRBV9 to TRBJ1-2; a possible D gene is TRBD1 (5 bases). The CDR3 sequence is 13 residues long. V was trimmed by 0 bases and J by 6 bases, leaving 9 bases between them. Germline V gene lookup returns CDR1 SGDLS and CDR2 YYNGEE. The CDR3 coding sequence is TGTGCCAGCAGCGTAGGGACAATTCATGGCTACACCTTC. It yields the protein CASSVGTIHGYTF.

The chain joins TRBV28 to TRBJ1-1; TRBD1 might be the D (5 bases). CDR1 MDHEN and CDR2 SYDVKM come from the germline V gene. V was clipped by 5 bases and J by 3 bases, with 16 bases between them. This CDR3 has 15 residues. The CDR3 spells CASSPSAGKYTEAFF. CDR3 DNA: TGTGCCAGCAGTCCCTCAGCAGGGAAGTACACTGAAGCTTTCTTT.

The J gene is TRBJ1-6, the V gene TRBV5-1, with 7 bases identical to TRBD1. The CDR3 spans 14 residues. Losses at the gene ends were 8 bases for V and 3 bases for J; bases not matched to a gene: 5. Germline V gene lookup returns CDR1 SGHRS and CDR2 YFSETQ. CDR3 sequence reads: CASAGGRYNSPLHF. The DNA of the CDR3 is TGCGCCAGTGCAGGGGGTCGCTATAATTCACCCCTCCACTTT.

The V call is TRBV9, the J call TRBJ2-1; 9 bases fit TRBD2. Germline V lookup: CDR1 SGDLS, CDR2 YYNGEE. This CDR3 has 17 amino acids. Losses at the gene ends were 0 bases for V and 2 bases for J; bases not matched to a gene: 6. CDR3 DNA sequence: TGTGCCAGCAGCGTAGGGGTAGCGGGGGTGCCCTACAATGAGCAGTTCTTC. The encoded protein is CASSVGVAGVPYNEQFF.

J is TRBJ2-7 and V is TRBV5-1, with D possibly TRBD1 on 6 matching bases. V lost 4 bases and J 5 bases, leaving 10 bases between the germline ends. Germline CDR1 SGHRS, CDR2 YFSETQ. The CDR3 length is 12 residues. The CDR3 is CASSRGIDEQYF. The DNA for the CDR3 is TGCGCCAGCAGCAGGGGGATCGACGAGCAGTACTTC. Complete variable domain (other parts from reference TRBV5-1 and TRBJ2-7): KAGVTQTPRYLIKTRGQQVTLSCSPISGHRSVSWYQQTPGQGLQFLFEYFSETQRNKGNFPGRFSGRQFSNSRSEMNVSTLELGDSALYLCASSRGIDEQYFGPGTRLTVT.

This clone was detected only once. Sequence at one end of the junction differs from germline and may be a read error. V is TRBV7-7 and J is TRBJ1-2; D possibly corresponds to TRBD1 (5 bases). The germline V gene has CDR1 SSHAT and CDR2 FNYEAQ (reference sequence). The CDR3 consists of 15 residues. In DNA form, the CDR3 reads TGTGCTAGCAGCCCATGGGGGGAAGAGGGAGCCGGCTACACCTTC. It specifies CASSPWGEEGAGYTF. Variable domain in full (rest from reference TRBV7-7 and TRBJ1-2): GAGVSQSPRYKVTKRGQDVTLRCDPISSHATLYWYQQALGQGPEFLTYFNYEAQPDKSGLPSDRFSAERPEGSISTLTIQRTEQRDSAMYRCASSPWGEEGAGYTFGSGTRLTVV.

There are a few counts of this clone. The chain is built from TRBV10-2 and TRBJ1-1; 7 nucleotides line up with TRBD1. With 1 base clipped from V and 1 base from J, the junction kept 12 bases outside the gene matches. The CDR3 extends over 18 amino acids. Germline V gene lookup returns CDR1 WSHSY and CDR2 SAAADI. This CDR3 is CASSELWTGGMRNTEAFF. The CDR3, as DNA: TGCGCCAGCAGTGAGTTGTGGACAGGAGGTATGAGGAACACTGAAGCTTTCTTT.